Below, 31 T cell receptor beta chains from the same sample are listed, as sequenced in a study of T cell responses to AZD1222 COVID-19 vaccine. Profiling relied on immunoSEQ multiplex PCR, and the TCRdb table lists in-frame clones only, not all of them. The table lists 100,000 to 150,000 clones, approximately 91% of them singletons. Sequenced here: peripheral blood, sampled 28 days after the second AZD1222 dose. The origin of the receptors is an adult who received the AZD1222 COVID-19 vaccine.

This clone was detected once. This chain links TRBV28 with TRBJ2-5; no definite D call. V was clipped by 5 bases and J by 6 bases, with 16 bases between them. The CDR3 is 14 amino acids. Germline V gene lookup returns CDR1 MDHEN and CDR2 SYDVKM. CDR3 sequence: CASSPVDSRKTQYF. The CDR3, as DNA: TGTGCCAGCAGTCCAGTAGACTCCAGAAAGACCCAGTACTTC.

This chain connects TRBV29-1 to TRBJ2-3; 7 bases are shared with TRBD1. The CDR3 extends over 13 amino acids. V dropped 4 bases and J dropped 3; count of bases not matched to a gene: 4. Germline V CDR1 and CDR2: SQVTM, ANQGSEA. The CDR3 spells CSVVGGKTDTQYF. For the CDR3, the DNA is TGCAGCGTTGTAGGGGGCAAAACAGATACGCAGTATTTT.

The chain combines TRBV6-5 with TRBJ2-7; D is unclear. The CDR3 sequence is 13 residues long. Trimming pared 6 bases from V and 0 bases from J, leaving 9 bases between. CDR1 MNHEY and CDR2 SVGAGI come from the germline V gene. CDR3 nucleotide sequence: TGTGCCAGCAGCCCGGCTAGCTCCTACGAGCAGTACTTC. Its translation: CASSPASSYEQYF.

The chain recombines TRBV29-1 with TRBJ1-4; 8 bases line up with TRBD1. The trim removed 3 bases at V and 10 bases at J, leaving 7 bases unmatched. The CDR3 is 13 residues long. Germline V lookup: CDR1 SQVTM, CDR2 ANQGSEA. CDR3: CSVDRGHSGKLFF. For the CDR3, the DNA is TGCAGCGTTGACAGGGGGCATTCCGGAAAACTGTTTTTT.

CDR3 sequence reads: CASSFFQSELETQYF. CDR3 DNA sequence: TGTGCCAGCAGTTTCTTCCAGTCGGAGCTAGAGACCCAGTACTTC. V and J are TRBV28 and TRBJ2-5; the D is unclear. The CDR3 totals 15 residues. Trimming took 3 bases from V and 4 from J, leaving 15 bases between them. Germline loops: CDR1 MDHEN, CDR2 SYDVKM.

The chain joins TRBV7-9 to TRBJ1-5; possibly TRBD1 for D (5 bases). From germline, CDR1 is SEHNR and CDR2 FQNEAQ (reference sequence). The CDR3 runs 14 residues. With 5 bases removed from V and 8 bases from J, the gap between germline ends came to 16 bases. This CDR3 is CASSPTVSVEPQHF. The CDR3 coding sequence is TGTGCCAGCAGCCCGACAGTCTCGGTGGAGCCCCAGCATTTT.

The chain recombines TRBV11-2 with TRBJ1-1, with D unclear. The germline V gene encodes CDR1 SGHAT and CDR2 FQNNGV. V shed 8 bases and J shed 0 bases, with 13 bases lying between them. The CDR3 runs to 14 residues. The CDR3 sequence: CASCEIAMNTEAFF. DNA of the CDR3: TGTGCCAGCTGCGAGATAGCAATGAACACTGAAGCTTTCTTT.

The V and J genes are TRBV3-1 (or the pseudogene TRBV3-2) and TRBJ1-1; 8 positions match TRBD1. CDR3 length equals 16 residues. The V segment lost 1 base and the J segment 3 bases; nucleotides outside the gene matches: 7. The germline CDR1 and CDR2 sequences are LGHDT and YNNKEL (reference sequence). The CDR3 loop reads CASSQATGARDTEAFF. The CDR3 DNA follows: TGTGCCAGCAGCCAAGCGACAGGGGCGCGGGACACTGAAGCTTTCTTT.

In its sample, this clone was seen a few times. The V and J genes are TRBV5-1 and TRBJ1-4, with D possibly being TRBD1 (6 bases). The CDR3 spans 14 residues. Germline CDR1 and CDR2: SGHRS and YFSETQ. Trimming pared 4 bases from V and 8 bases from J, leaving 15 bases between. This CDR3 reads CASSPDRLGEKLFF. The CDR3 nucleotides read TGCGCCAGCAGCCCAGACAGGTTGGGCGAAAAACTGTTTTTT.

The chain uses TRBV4-2 and TRBJ2-2; 13 positions agree with TRBD2. The CDR3 length is 17 residues. The V segment lost 4 bases and the J segment 2 bases; nucleotides outside the gene matches: 4. Germline V CDR1 and CDR2: LGHNA, YNFKEQ. The CDR3 here is CASSLGTSGKNTGELFF. Written as DNA, the CDR3 is TGTGCCAGCAGCCTAGGGACTAGCGGGAAAAACACCGGGGAGCTGTTTTTT.

This chain joins TRBV7-2 and TRBJ1-1, with 10 nucleotides matching TRBD1. This CDR3 is 17 amino acids long. CDR1 and CDR2 (germline): SGHTA, FQGNSA. The J segment lost 10 bases and the V segment lost 2 bases, leaving 16 bases of the junction unmatched. The CDR3 reads CASSLKPGQGWDGRAFF. The CDR3 DNA sequence: TGTGCCAGCAGCTTAAAACCGGGACAGGGGTGGGACGGCCGAGCTTTCTTT.

J is TRBJ2-1 and V is TRBV5-1; TRBD1 matches 9 bases. CDR1 and CDR2 from the germline V gene are SGHRS and YFSETQ. The CDR3 consists of 17 residues. The V segment lost 1 base and the J segment 6 bases; nucleotides outside the gene matches: 11. CDR3 nucleotide sequence: TGCGCCAGCAGCTTGAGGGGAACAGGGGGCTCGGCCAATGAGCAGTTCTTC. Translated: CASSLRGTGGSANEQFF.

This clone is medium-sized. The chain is built from TRBV6-4 and TRBJ2-3; 10 bases agree with TRBD1. J lost 1 base, V lost 2 bases, and 0 bases had no gene match. Germline-derived CDR1 and CDR2 are MRHNA and SNTAGT. The CDR3 is 15 amino acids. The chain's CDR3 is CASSDGTGGTDTQYF. The CDR3 bases are TGTGCCAGCAGTGACGGGACAGGGGGCACAGATACGCAGTATTTT.

The chain carries TRBV27 and TRBJ2-2; D not resolved. The CDR3 runs to 12 residues. In germline, CDR1 is MNHEY, CDR2 SMNVEV (reference sequence). V was pared by 4 bases and J by 6 bases, with 6 bases between. The CDR3 DNA sequence: TGTGCCAGCAGTTGGAGCCCCGGGGAGCTGTTTTTT. Protein product: CASSWSPGELFF.

This clone was seen a handful of times. The chain combines TRBV7-3 with TRBJ1-5; D not certain. Trimming cost V 2 bases and J 6 bases, with 5 bases left between them. From germline, CDR1 is SGHTA and CDR2 FQGTGA. The CDR3 spans 12 residues. The CDR3 protein is CASSLWGQPQHF. The DNA for the CDR3 is TGTGCCAGCAGCTTATGGGGTCAGCCCCAGCATTTT.

This chain joins TRBV6-5 and TRBJ2-1, with unresolved D. Trimming removed 5 bases at V and 0 bases at J, with 11 bases between. Germline loops: CDR1 MNHEY, CDR2 SVGAGI. This CDR3 is built from 15 residues. CDR3 in amino acids: CASSITSSSYNEQFF. The CDR3 region has the DNA TGTGCCAGCAGTATAACAAGCAGCTCCTACAATGAGCAGTTCTTC.

V gene TRBV7-8 combines with J gene TRBJ2-7; D possibly uses TRBD1 or TRBD2 (5 bases each). The CDR3 is 14 residues long. CDR1 is SGHVS, CDR2 FQNEAQ, per germline. V lost 1 base and J 5 bases, leaving 12 bases between the germline ends. The CDR3 bases are TGTGCCAGCAGCTTAGTTGACGGGGCGGACGAGCAGTACTTC. Translated: CASSLVDGADEQYF.

The V call is TRBV9, the J call TRBJ1-3; a weak D match, TRBD1 (5 bases). The germline gives CDR1 SGDLS, CDR2 YYNGEE. The V and J ends lost 4 bases and 4 bases respectively, with 15 bases between them. There are 15 residues in the CDR3. The CDR3, as DNA: TGTGCCAGCAGCTTCACGCCCCAGGGCGGAAACACCATATATTTT. Translated, it gives CASSFTPQGGNTIYF.

This clone was observed once. The V call is TRBV28, the J call TRBJ1-1; 7 bases map to TRBD1. This CDR3 region has 17 residues. Germline values: CDR1 MDHEN, CDR2 SYDVKM. V lost 2 bases to trimming and J lost 4 bases; unmatched junction nucleotides: 13. This chain's CDR3 is CASSLLGVRGRGTEAFF. CDR3 DNA sequence: TGTGCCAGCAGTTTACTAGGCGTAAGGGGGCGCGGCACTGAAGCTTTCTTT.

V is TRBV12-3 or TRBV12-4 and J is TRBJ1-5; no reliable D call. The CDR3 covers 13 residues. Trimming took 4 bases from V and 3 from J, leaving 7 bases between them. The CDR3 DNA reads as TGTGCCAGCAGTTCATACAACAATCAGCCCCAGCATTTT. Amino acid sequence: CASSSYNNQPQHF.

This chain uses TRBV3-1 (or the pseudogene TRBV3-2) with TRBJ1-2; D unresolved. Deletions cut 8 bases from V and 8 bases from J, with 12 bases between. Germline V lookup: CDR1 LGHDT, CDR2 YNNKEL (reference sequence). The CDR3 extends over 11 amino acids. The CDR3 reads CASLGSGGYTF. The CDR3 nucleotides are TGTGCCAGCCTGGGCAGTGGAGGCTACACCTTC.

The chain uses TRBV6-2 or TRBV6-3 and TRBJ2-1; D may correspond to TRBD1 or TRBD2 (5 bases each). V was cut by 1 base and J by 6 bases, with 10 bases left in between. This CDR3 is built from 14 residues. From germline, CDR1 is MNHEY and CDR2 SVGEGT. The CDR3 reads CASSYWGIINEQFF. The CDR3, as DNA: TGTGCCAGCAGTTACTGGGGGATTATCAATGAGCAGTTCTTC.

This chain uses TRBV7-9 with TRBJ2-3; D is perhaps TRBD2 (6 bases). The CDR3 has 16 amino acids. Germline CDR1 is SEHNR and CDR2 is FQNEAQ (reference sequence). V dropped 4 bases and J dropped 9 bases, with 23 bases sitting between them. DNA for the CDR3: TGTGCCAGCAGCTCAGGCCATAAGCGGGTAGTGCGCACGCAGTATTTT. It is translated as CASSSGHKRVVRTQYF.

This sequence joins TRBV18 and TRBJ1-2; D is unresolved. V gave up 3 bases and J gave up 3 bases, with 2 bases separating them. The CDR3 contains 11 residues. CDR1 is KGHSH, CDR2 LQKENI, per germline. The CDR3 DNA reads as TGTGCCAGCTCACCCGACTATGGCTACACCTTC. It codes for CASSPDYGYTF.

V and J are TRBV19 and TRBJ1-6; 7 bases align to TRBD1. Per germline, CDR1 LNHDA and CDR2 SQIVND (reference sequence). V shed 0 bases, J shed 3 bases, and the junction held 17 bases outside the gene matches. The CDR3 consists of 21 residues. The CDR3 nucleotides are TGTGCCAGTAGTATAGAGGGACAGCTAACTTGGAGAGGAGACTATAATTCACCCCTCCACTTT. Encoded protein: CASSIEGQLTWRGDYNSPLHF.

In this sample, this clone turned up a few times. The chain combines TRBV18 with TRBJ2-7, with TRBD1 as a possible D gene (6 bases). Germline V lookup: CDR1 KGHSH, CDR2 LQKENI. The V gene lost 6 bases and the J gene lost 7 bases, with 22 bases spanning the gap. The CDR3 is 15 residues long. This CDR3 reads CASSTSLGGLGEQYF. The CDR3 DNA reads TGTGCCAGCTCCACCTCGTTAGGGGGTTTGGGGGAGCAGTACTTC.

The chain links TRBV4-1 to TRBJ1-1; D ambiguous. Trimming removed 0 bases from V and 2 bases from J, with 7 bases in between. The CDR3 consists of 14 residues. Germline V gene data show CDR1 as MGHRA and CDR2 as YSYEKL. CDR3 nucleotides: TGCGCCAGCAGCCAAGATAAATTCAACACTGAAGCTTTCTTT. This encodes CASSQDKFNTEAFF.

This chain uses TRBV5-1 with TRBJ2-2, with 8 nucleotides matching TRBD1. The V gene's germline CDR1 is SGHRS and CDR2 YFSETQ. The V segment lost 5 bases and the J segment 3 bases; nucleotides outside the gene matches: 6. CDR3 length equals 15 residues. CDR3 bases: TGCGCCAGCAGTCCGGACAGGGCCCACACCGGGGAGCTGTTTTTT. Protein: CASSPDRAHTGELFF.

The rearrangement uses TRBV9 and TRBJ1-4; maybe TRBD1 (5 bases). V was trimmed by 3 bases and J by 10 bases, leaving 16 bases between them. Germline loops: CDR1 SGDLS, CDR2 YYNGEE. The CDR3 length is 14 residues. Here the CDR3 reads CASSARSGDGKLFF. CDR3 DNA sequence: TGTGCCAGCAGCGCCCGTTCGGGGGACGGAAAACTGTTTTTT.

V gene TRBV10-3 combines with J gene TRBJ1-1; tentatively, D is TRBD1 (6 bases). This CDR3 spans 16 amino acids. Germline CDR1 is ENHRY and CDR2 is SYGVKD. V shed 6 bases and J shed 1 base, with 18 bases lying between them. CDR3 nucleotide sequence: TGTGCCATCAGGGGGGCCCTGGGGCAGGAGAACACTGAAGCTTTCTTT. Its translation is CAIRGALGQENTEAFF.

This clone has only one observation. V is TRBV10-3 and J is TRBJ2-7; 12 bases match TRBD1. The germline V gene has CDR1 ENHRY and CDR2 SYGVKD. V was clipped by 3 bases and J by 3 bases; unmatched bases: 18. The CDR3 length is 20 residues. The CDR3 is CAISDLSGTGGSRRGYEQYF. The CDR3, as DNA: TGTGCCATCAGTGATTTATCCGGGACAGGGGGCTCCCGGAGGGGCTACGAGCAGTACTTC.